The 4 T cell receptor beta chains listed next were all sequenced from one sample in a study of post-analysis software for immune sequencing data. Unique-molecular-identifier-tagged TCR beta cDNA libraries were used. TCRdb fed the PCR reads into MiXCR, producing one record per CDR3 protein. Of around 400,000 distinct CDR3 sequences listed, roughly 38% are singletons. General study points: TRBV5-6, TRBV5-1 and TRBV20-1 belonged to a set of about five TRBV segments that were more frequent in patients than controls.

These TCRs' antigens remain unknown. Sequences were obtained from blood. All receptors come from a girl between 2 and 10 years old with multiple sclerosis.

CDR3 sequence: CASSLEGPIQTNYGYTF. In DNA, the CDR3 is TGCGCCAGCAGCTTGGAGGGGCCCATCCAAACTAACTATGGCTACACCTTC. The rearrangement uses TRBV5-1 and TRBJ1-2; TRBD1 might be the D (5 bases). The germline V and J ends were trimmed by 0 bases and 0 bases, with 15 bases remaining between them. This CDR3 comprises 17 residues. Germline lookup yields CDR1 SGHRS and CDR2 YFSETQ.

The V and J genes are TRBV10-3 and TRBJ1-4, with 8 bases identical to TRBD1. This CDR3 is built from 13 residues. V lost 10 bases and J lost 8; bases outside the gene matches: 9. Germline V lookup: CDR1 ENHRY, CDR2 SYGVKD. The CDR3 loop reads CATLGQEAEKLFF. The CDR3 nucleotides read TGTGCCACCCTGGGACAGGAGGCGGAAAAACTGTTTTTT.

This sequence joins TRBV29-1 and TRBJ1-1; D may be TRBD1 (5 bases). Trimming cost V 1 base and J 7 bases, with 10 bases left between them. The CDR3 extends over 12 amino acids. Germline CDR1 SQVTM, CDR2 ANQGSEA. The CDR3 DNA follows: TGCAGCGTTGAAGTGGGGCTTCTTGAAGCTTTCTTT. Protein product: CSVEVGLLEAFF.

Only a few counts were recorded for this clonotype. The chain joins TRBV4-3 to TRBJ2-3; tentative D call: TRBD1 (7 bases). V was cut by 0 bases and J by 4 bases, with 26 bases left in between. The CDR3 is 20 residues long. Germline-derived CDR1 and CDR2 are LGHNA and YSLEER. The CDR3 DNA follows: TGCGCCAGCAGCCAAGATAAGCAGGGGGAGGTGGGAGGCTCGCCAGATACGCAGTATTTT. Protein: CASSQDKQGEVGGSPDTQYF.